The following is a T cell receptor (beta chain) sequence with its context. The CDR3 extends over 13 amino acids. V lost 6 bases to trimming and J lost 5 bases, with 10 bases between them. Germline loops: CDR1 SNHLY, CDR2 FYNNEI. The record originates from a study of blood T cells in healthy people across ages. Then a second PCR, running about 6 to 12 cycles, was carried out with a sample-barcoded 5' primer and a J-beta primer mix. Using its own MiXCR run on the 5' RACE reads, TCRdb lists one record per CDR3 protein. The data contain roughly 1,500,000 distinct CDR3 sequences, roughly a third of them singletons.

The rearrangement uses TRBV2 and TRBJ2-2; D perhaps matches TRBD2 (5 bases). The receptor was isolated from a woman aged 25-40 years in good health. Sequencing was done on a sample of blood. In DNA form, the CDR3 reads TGTGCCAGCAGCGCGGGCCGGACCGGGGAGCTGTTTTTT. Residues: CASSAGRTGELFF.